The 5 T cell receptor beta chains in this list originate from one sample, sequenced in a study of T cell responses to AZD1222 COVID-19 vaccine. Clones were read by immunoSEQ multiplex PCR, and TCRdb kept only the in-frame ones, dropping some. The sample includes around 220,000 clones, roughly 94% seen only once; the top ten take over 1.5%. The source was peripheral blood, collected 28 days after the second dose of the MenACWY control vaccine. All receptors derive from an adult who received the MenACWY meningococcal vaccine as a control.

The V call is TRBV4-2, the J call TRBJ2-5; possibly TRBD1 for D (6 bases). V shed 0 bases and J shed 4 bases, with 12 bases lying between them. The V gene's germline CDR1 is LGHNA and CDR2 YNFKEQ. This CDR3 region has 15 residues. CDR3 bases: TGTGCCAGCAGCCAAGATTTCGAGGGGGTAGAGACCCAGTACTTC. This encodes CASSQDFEGVETQYF.

The rearrangement uses TRBV30 and TRBJ1-5; D is possibly TRBD1 (6 bases). This CDR3 has 15 amino acids. Germline V gene lookup returns CDR1 GTSNPN and CDR2 SVGIG (reference sequence). V shed 3 bases and J shed 5 bases, with 17 bases lying between them. The CDR3 bases are TGTGCCTGGAGCCCCCCCCGGGGGGCGTATCAGCCCCAGCATTTT. It translates to CAWSPPRGAYQPQHF.

The V call is TRBV19, the J call TRBJ1-1; tentative D call: TRBD1 (6 bases). CDR1 and CDR2 (germline): LNHDA, SQIVND (reference sequence). The CDR3 contains 14 residues. The ends were cut back, 6 bases at V and 2 bases at J, with 13 bases in the middle. The CDR3 bases are TGTGCCAGTAGCCGCGAGGGGGACAACACTGAAGCTTTCTTT. As protein: CASSREGDNTEAFF.

The chain is built from TRBV15 and TRBJ1-5, with TRBD1 matching 7 bases. This CDR3 spans 15 amino acids. V lost 3 bases, J lost 1 base, and 3 bases stayed unmatched. The germline V gene encodes CDR1 LNHNV and CDR2 YYDKDF (reference sequence). The CDR3 reads CATSSDRESNQPQHF. The CDR3 DNA sequence: TGTGCCACCAGCAGTGACAGGGAGAGCAATCAGCCCCAGCATTTT. The complete variable domain, with remaining parts taken from reference TRBV15 and TRBJ1-5, reads DAMVIQNPRYQVTQFGKPVTLSCSQTLNHNVMYWYQQKSSQAPKLLFHYYDKDFNNEADTPDNFQSRRPNTSFCFLDIRSPGLGDTAMYLCATSSDRESNQPQHFGDGTRLSIL.

This clone was detected only once. The chain recombines TRBV30 with TRBJ1-1; TRBD1 agrees at 9 bases. This CDR3 is 12 amino acids long. J lost 12 bases, V lost 3 bases, and 8 bases had no gene match. Per the germline V gene, CDR1 is GTSNPN and CDR2 is SVGIG (reference sequence). CDR3 region: CAWSPGTGITFF. The CDR3 bases are TGTGCCTGGAGCCCTGGGACAGGGATAACTTTCTTT. The full variable domain, rest sourced from reference TRBV30 and TRBJ1-1, is SQTIHQWPATLVQPVGSPLSLECTVEGTSNPNLYWYRQAAGRGLQLLFYSVGIGQISSEVPQNLSASRPQDRQFILSSKKLLLSDSGFYLCAWSPGTGITFFGQGTRLTVV.